This T cell receptor beta chain originates from a study of cytomegalovirus exposure and HLA in healthy donors. CDR1 is SGHNT and CDR2 is YENEEA in the germline V gene. Trimming pared 2 bases from V and 5 bases from J, leaving 25 bases between. CDR3 length: 19 amino acids. Whole-study findings and limits: The authors confirmed in vitro that a few CMV-associated chains were specific for CMV antigens.

PCR amplification relied on 60 Vbeta primers (plus 13 Jbeta primers). The table came from immunoSEQ multiplex PCR; TCRdb's copy has only in-frame clones and leaves some out. The table shows 110,000 to 150,000 clones, with roughly 80% occurring only once. On this clone: Its matching antigen is unknown.

Specimen: PBMCs. The clonotype comes from a man younger than 35 in good health and CMV-seronegative. The chain is built from TRBV11-3 and TRBJ2-1; D possibly corresponds to TRBD2 (6 bases). CDR3 loop: CASSLRLTGGISPNNEQFF. The CDR3 nucleotides read TGTGCCAGCAGCTTACGTCTAACCGGGGGAATCTCCCCCAACAATGAGCAGTTCTTC.